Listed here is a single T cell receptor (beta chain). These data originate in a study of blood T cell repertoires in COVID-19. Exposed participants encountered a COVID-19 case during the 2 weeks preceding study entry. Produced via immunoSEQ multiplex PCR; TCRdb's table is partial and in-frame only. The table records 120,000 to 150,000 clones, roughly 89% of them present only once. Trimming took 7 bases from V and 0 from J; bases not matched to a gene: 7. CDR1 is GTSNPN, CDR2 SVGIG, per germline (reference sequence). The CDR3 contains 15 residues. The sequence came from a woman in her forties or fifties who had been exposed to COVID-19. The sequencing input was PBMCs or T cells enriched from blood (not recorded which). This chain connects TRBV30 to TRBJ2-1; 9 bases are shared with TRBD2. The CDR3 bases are TGTGCCTACCAACTAGCGGGCAGCTCCTACAATGAGCAGTTCTTC. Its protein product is CAYQLAGSSYNEQFF.